This TCR beta chain came from a study of cytomegalovirus exposure and HLA in healthy donors. Whole-study findings and limits: A prior analysis recorded that most TCR beta V segments were productive about 87% or about 30% of the time. Another analysis was done later, and it associated around 15,000 TCR beta sequences with HLA alleles at 0.05 false discovery rate. Donors belonging to an Asian-associated ancestry cluster reportedly showed fewer N-insertions in productive TCRs than the approximately 670-donor mean, according to what a later analysis found.

The CDR3 loop spans 13 amino acids. The V end lost 2 bases, the J end lost 4 bases, and 5 bases lay between the germline ends. Germline loops: CDR1 LGHNA, CDR2 YSLEER. The PCR employed 60 Vbeta primers together with 13 Jbeta primers. Libraries were prepared by immunoSEQ multiplex PCR; TCRdb keeps only in-frame clonotypes and omits some of them. The table has around 140,000 clones, 75% to 85% seen once. This clone came up a few times. Antigen specificity is unknown. This TCR came from a male donor in good health and CMV-seronegative. The sequenced material came from PBMCs. This sequence joins TRBV4-3 and TRBJ2-2; tentative D call: TRBD1 (5 bases). As DNA, the CDR3 is TGCGCCAGCAGCCAACAGGGCACCGGGGAGCTGTTTTTT. This codes for CASSQQGTGELFF.